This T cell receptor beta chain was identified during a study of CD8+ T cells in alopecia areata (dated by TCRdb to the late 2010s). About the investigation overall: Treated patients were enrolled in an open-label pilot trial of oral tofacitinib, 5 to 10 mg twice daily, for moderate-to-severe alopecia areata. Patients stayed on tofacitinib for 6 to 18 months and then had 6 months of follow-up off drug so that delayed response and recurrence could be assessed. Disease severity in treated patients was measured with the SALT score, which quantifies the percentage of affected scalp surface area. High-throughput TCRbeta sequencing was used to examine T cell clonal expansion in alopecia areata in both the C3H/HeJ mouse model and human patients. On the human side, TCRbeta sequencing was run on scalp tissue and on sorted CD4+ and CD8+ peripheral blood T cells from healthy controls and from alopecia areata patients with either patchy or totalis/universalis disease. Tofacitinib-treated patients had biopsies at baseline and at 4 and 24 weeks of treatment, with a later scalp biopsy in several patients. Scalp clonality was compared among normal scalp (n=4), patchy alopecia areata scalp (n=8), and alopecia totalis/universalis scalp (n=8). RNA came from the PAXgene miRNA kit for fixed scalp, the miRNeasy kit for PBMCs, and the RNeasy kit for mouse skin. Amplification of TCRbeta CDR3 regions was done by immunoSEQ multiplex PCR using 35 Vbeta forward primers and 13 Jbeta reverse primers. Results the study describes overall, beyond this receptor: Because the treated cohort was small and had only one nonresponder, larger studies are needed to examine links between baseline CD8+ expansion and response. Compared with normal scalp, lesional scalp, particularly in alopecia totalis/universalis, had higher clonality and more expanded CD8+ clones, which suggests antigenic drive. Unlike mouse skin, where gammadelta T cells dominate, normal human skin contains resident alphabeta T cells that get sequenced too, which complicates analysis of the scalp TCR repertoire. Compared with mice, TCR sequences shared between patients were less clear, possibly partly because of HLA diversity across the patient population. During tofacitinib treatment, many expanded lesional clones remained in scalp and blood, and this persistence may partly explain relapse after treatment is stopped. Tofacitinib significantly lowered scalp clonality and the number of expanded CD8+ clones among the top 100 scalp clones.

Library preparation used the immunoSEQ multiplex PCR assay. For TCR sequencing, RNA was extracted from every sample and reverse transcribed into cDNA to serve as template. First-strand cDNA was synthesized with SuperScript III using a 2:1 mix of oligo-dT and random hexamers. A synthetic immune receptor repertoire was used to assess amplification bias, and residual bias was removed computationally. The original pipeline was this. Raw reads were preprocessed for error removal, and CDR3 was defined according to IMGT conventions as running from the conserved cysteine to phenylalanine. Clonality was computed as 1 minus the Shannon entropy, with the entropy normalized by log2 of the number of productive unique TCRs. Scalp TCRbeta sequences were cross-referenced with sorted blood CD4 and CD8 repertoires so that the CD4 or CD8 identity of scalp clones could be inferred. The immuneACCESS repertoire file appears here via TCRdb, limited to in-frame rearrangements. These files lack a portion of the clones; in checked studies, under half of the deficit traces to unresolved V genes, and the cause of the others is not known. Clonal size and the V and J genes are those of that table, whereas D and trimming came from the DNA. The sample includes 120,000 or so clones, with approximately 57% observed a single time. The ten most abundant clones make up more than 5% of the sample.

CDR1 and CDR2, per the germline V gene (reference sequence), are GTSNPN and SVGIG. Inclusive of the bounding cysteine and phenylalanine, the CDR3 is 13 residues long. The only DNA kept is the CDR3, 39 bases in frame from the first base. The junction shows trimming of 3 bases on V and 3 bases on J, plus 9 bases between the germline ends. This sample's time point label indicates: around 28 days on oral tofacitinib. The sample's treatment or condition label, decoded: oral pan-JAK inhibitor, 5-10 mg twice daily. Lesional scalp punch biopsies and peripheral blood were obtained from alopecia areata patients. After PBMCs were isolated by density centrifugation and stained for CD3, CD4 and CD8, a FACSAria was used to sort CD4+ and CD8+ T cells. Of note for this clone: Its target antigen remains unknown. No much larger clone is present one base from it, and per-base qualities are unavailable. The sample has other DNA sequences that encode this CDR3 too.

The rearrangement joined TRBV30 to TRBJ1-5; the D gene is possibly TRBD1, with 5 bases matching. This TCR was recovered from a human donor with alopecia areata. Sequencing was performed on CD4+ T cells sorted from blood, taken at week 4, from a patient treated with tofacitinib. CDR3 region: CAWSPRANQPQHF. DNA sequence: TGTGCCTGGAGCCCCAGGGCCAATCAGCCCCAGCATTTT.